The 11 T cell receptor beta chains listed next were all sequenced from one sample in a study of blood T cell repertoires in COVID-19. Measured with immunoSEQ multiplex PCR; TCRdb has only the in-frame clones, and not every one. This sample has 350,000 or so clones, with more than 85% found just once. The sequencing sample was made of PBMCs or T cells enriched from blood (not recorded which). The receptors shown here come from a woman in her twenties or thirties who had recovered from COVID-19.

The CDR3, as DNA: TGTGCCAGTAGTATTGTCCAGGGGGCGAACACCGGGGAGCTGTTTTTT. Its translation is CASSIVQGANTGELFF. The rearrangement links TRBV19 to TRBJ2-2, with TRBD1 identical over 7 bases. The V gene's germline CDR1 is LNHDA and CDR2 SQIVND (reference sequence). The CDR3 runs to 16 residues. Trimming cost V 3 bases and J 0 bases; bases outside gene matches: 4.

The rearrangement uses TRBV13 and TRBJ1-1, with D unclear. Germline V CDR1 and CDR2: PRHDT, FYEKMQ (reference sequence). Trimming shortened V by 1 base and J by 10 bases, and 10 bases separated the two germline ends. This CDR3 region has 12 residues. CDR3 DNA sequence: TGTGCCAGCAGCTTAGACCGTCGGGGAGCTTTCTTT. Protein product: CASSLDRRGAFF.

This clone was observed once. The chain uses TRBV5-1 and TRBJ2-3, with D tentatively TRBD1 (5 bases). Trimming took 0 bases from V and 0 from J, leaving 8 bases between them. This CDR3 comprises 15 residues. CDR1 and CDR2 from the germline V gene are SGHRS and YFSETQ. CDR3 sequence (DNA): TGCGCCAGCAGCTTGGGGGCAGGGAGCACAGATACGCAGTATTTT. Its protein product is CASSLGAGSTDTQYF. The full variable domain, rest sourced from reference TRBV5-1 and TRBJ2-3, is KAGVTQTPRYLIKTRGQQVTLSCSPISGHRSVSWYQQTPGQGLQFLFEYFSETQRNKGNFPGRFSGRQFSNSRSEMNVSTLELGDSALYLCASSLGAGSTDTQYFGPGTRLTVL.

The rearrangement uses TRBV7-9 and TRBJ1-3, with 8 nucleotides matching TRBD1. CDR1 and CDR2 from the germline V gene are SEHNR and FQNEAQ (reference sequence). The ends lost 5 bases at V and 2 bases at J; junction bases unmatched: 2. The CDR3 runs to 14 residues. The CDR3 sequence: CASSRTGTGNTIYF. The CDR3, as DNA: TGTGCCAGCAGCCGGACAGGGACTGGAAACACCATATATTTT.

The chain couples TRBV5-4 to TRBJ1-6; tentatively, D is TRBD1 (5 bases). V gave up 4 bases and J gave up 5 bases, with 10 bases separating them. In germline, CDR1 is SGHNT, CDR2 YYREEE (reference sequence). The CDR3 is made up of 14 amino acids. CDR3 sequence: CASSVDSNNSPLHF. CDR3 in DNA: TGTGCCAGCAGCGTCGACAGCAATAATTCACCCCTCCACTTT.

The J gene is TRBJ2-5, the V gene TRBV18; D uncertain. The V gene's germline CDR1 is KGHSH and CDR2 LQKENI. The CDR3 extends over 16 amino acids. V shed 1 base and J shed 0 bases, with 12 bases lying between them. The CDR3 nucleotides are TGTGCCAGCTCACCACAACCAGAAACGTACCAAGAGACCCAGTACTTC. This codes for CASSPQPETYQETQYF.

V gene TRBV9 combines with J gene TRBJ2-7; D is uncertain. Trimming removed 0 bases from V and 0 bases from J, with 7 bases in between. The CDR3 has 14 residues. The germline CDR1 and CDR2 sequences are SGDLS and YYNGEE. CDR3 DNA: TGTGCCAGCAGCGTAGGGCCTTCCTCCTACGAGCAGTACTTC. Translation: CASSVGPSSYEQYF.

This clone was seen a few times. The chain carries TRBV18 and TRBJ1-4; possibly TRBD1 for D (6 bases). Germline CDR1 KGHSH, CDR2 LQKENI. The V end was cut by 1 base, the J end by 7 bases, with 22 bases between. CDR3 length: 18 amino acids. Here the CDR3 reads CASSPLQGGTAALEKLFF. Here the CDR3 DNA reads TGTGCCAGCTCACCACTACAGGGTGGAACGGCCGCGCTTGAAAAACTGTTTTTT. Looking up the rest from reference TRBV18 and TRBJ1-4 gives the full variable domain: NAGVMQNPRHLVRRRGQEARLRCSPMKGHSHVYWYRQLPEEGLKFMVYLQKENIIDESGMPKERFSAEFPKEGPSILRIQQVVRGDSAAYFCASSPLQGGTAALEKLFFGSGTQLSVL.

The chain couples TRBV5-1 to TRBJ1-4; 8 nucleotides align to TRBD1. Germline lookup yields CDR1 SGHRS and CDR2 YFSETQ. Trimming cost V 7 bases and J 6 bases; bases outside gene matches: 5. There are 13 residues in the CDR3. The CDR3 DNA sequence: TGCGCCAGCGGTACAGGGGGAGATGAAAAACTGTTTTTT. It translates to CASGTGGDEKLFF.

This sequence joins TRBV5-6 and TRBJ1-2, with 9 bases fitting TRBD1. The CDR3 extends over 15 amino acids. V lost 3 bases, J lost 4 bases, and 7 bases stayed unmatched. Germline values: CDR1 SGHDT, CDR2 YYEEEE. The CDR3 protein is CASSYPGQGAYGYTF. The DNA of the CDR3 is TGTGCCAGCAGCTACCCGGGACAGGGAGCCTATGGCTACACCTTC.

This chain joins TRBV29-1 and TRBJ1-5; a weak D match, TRBD1 (6 bases). CDR3 length equals 13 residues. Germline CDR1 and CDR2: SQVTM and ANQGSEA. Between the trimmed V and J ends, which lost 8 bases and 1 base, there was a span of 12 bases. CDR3 amino acids: CSIGDNSNQPQHF. The CDR3 coding sequence is TGCAGCATAGGGGACAACAGCAATCAGCCCCAGCATTTT.